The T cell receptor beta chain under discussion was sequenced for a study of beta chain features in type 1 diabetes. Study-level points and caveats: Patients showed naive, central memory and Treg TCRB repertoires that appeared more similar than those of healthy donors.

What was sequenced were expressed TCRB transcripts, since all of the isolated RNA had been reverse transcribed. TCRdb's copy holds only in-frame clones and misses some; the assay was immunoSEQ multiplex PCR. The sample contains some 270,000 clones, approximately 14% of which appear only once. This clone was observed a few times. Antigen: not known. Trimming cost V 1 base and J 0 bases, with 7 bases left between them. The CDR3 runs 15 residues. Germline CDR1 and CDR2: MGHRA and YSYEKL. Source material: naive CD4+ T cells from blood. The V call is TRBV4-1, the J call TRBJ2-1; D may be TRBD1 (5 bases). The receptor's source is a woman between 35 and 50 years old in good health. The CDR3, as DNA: TGCGCCAGCAGCCAAGGGGGCAACTCCTACAATGAGCAGTTCTTC. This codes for CASSQGGNSYNEQFF.